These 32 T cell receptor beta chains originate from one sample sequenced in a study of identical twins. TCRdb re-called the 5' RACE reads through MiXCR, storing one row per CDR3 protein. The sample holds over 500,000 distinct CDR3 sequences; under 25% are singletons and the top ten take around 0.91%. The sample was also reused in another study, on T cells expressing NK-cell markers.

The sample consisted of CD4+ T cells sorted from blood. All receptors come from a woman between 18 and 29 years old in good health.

The chain's CDR3 is CASSLNDGPAETQYF. The CDR3 bases are TGTGCCAGCAGTCTCAACGACGGGCCAGCCGAGACCCAGTACTTC. The rearrangement links TRBV6-1 to TRBJ2-5; D unresolved. V was trimmed by 5 bases and J by 5 bases, leaving 18 bases between them. There are 15 residues in the CDR3. The germline V gene encodes CDR1 MNHNS and CDR2 SASEGT.

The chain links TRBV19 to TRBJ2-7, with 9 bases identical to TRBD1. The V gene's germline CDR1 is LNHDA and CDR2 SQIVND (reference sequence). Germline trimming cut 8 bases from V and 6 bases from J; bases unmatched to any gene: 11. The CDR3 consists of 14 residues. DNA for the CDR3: TGTGCCAGTGGAAAGGGACAGGGCCACCCCGAGCAGTACTTC. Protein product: CASGKGQGHPEQYF. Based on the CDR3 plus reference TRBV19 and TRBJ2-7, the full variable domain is DGGITQSPKYLFRKEGQNVTLSCEQNLNHDAMYWYRQDPGQGLRLIYYSQIVNDFQKGDIAEGYSVSREKKESFPLTVTSAQKNPTAFYLCASGKGQGHPEQYFGPGTRLTVT.

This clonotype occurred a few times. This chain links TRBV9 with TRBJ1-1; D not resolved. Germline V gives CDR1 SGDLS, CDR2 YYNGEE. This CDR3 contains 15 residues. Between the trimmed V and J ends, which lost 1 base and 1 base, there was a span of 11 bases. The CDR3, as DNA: TGTGCCAGCAGCGTATCCTCGCGGGAGAACACTGAAGCTTTCTTT. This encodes CASSVSSRENTEAFF.

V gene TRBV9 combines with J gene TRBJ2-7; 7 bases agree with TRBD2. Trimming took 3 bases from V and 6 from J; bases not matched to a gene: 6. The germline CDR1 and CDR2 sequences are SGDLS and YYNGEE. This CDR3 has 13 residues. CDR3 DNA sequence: TGTGCCAGCAGCGCCATGGGAGGGACCGAGCAGTACTTC. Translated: CASSAMGGTEQYF. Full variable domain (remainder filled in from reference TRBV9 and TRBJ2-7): DSGVTQTPKHLITATGQRVTLRCSPRSGDLSVYWYQQSLDQGLQFLIQYYNGEERAKGNILERFSAQQFPDLHSELNLSSLELGDSALYFCASSAMGGTEQYFGPGTRLTVT.

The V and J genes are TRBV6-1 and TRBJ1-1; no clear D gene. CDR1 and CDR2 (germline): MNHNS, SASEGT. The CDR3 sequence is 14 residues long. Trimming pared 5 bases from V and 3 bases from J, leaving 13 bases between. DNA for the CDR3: TGTGCCAGCAGTCCGGCGACGGAGTACACTGAAGCTTTCTTT. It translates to CASSPATEYTEAFF.

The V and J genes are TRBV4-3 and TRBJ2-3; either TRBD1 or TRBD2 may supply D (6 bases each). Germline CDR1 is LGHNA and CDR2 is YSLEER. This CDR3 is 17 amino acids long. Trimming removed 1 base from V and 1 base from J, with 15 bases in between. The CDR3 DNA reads TGCGCCAGCAGCCAAGCGGGGGCAAGGGGTCGCACAGATACGCAGTATTTT. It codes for CASSQAGARGRTDTQYF.

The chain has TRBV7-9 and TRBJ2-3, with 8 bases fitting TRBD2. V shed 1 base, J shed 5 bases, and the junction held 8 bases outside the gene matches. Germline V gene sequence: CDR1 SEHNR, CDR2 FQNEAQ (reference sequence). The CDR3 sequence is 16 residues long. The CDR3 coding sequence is TGTGCCAGCAGCTTAGAGATTAGCGGGACTAGAGATACGCAGTATTTT. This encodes CASSLEISGTRDTQYF.

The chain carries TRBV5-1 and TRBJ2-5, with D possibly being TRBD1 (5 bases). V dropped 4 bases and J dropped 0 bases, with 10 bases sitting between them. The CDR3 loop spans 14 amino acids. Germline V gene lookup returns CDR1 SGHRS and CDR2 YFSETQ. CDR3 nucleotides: TGCGCCAGCAGCCACGGACAAAACCAAGAGACCCAGTACTTC. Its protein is CASSHGQNQETQYF.

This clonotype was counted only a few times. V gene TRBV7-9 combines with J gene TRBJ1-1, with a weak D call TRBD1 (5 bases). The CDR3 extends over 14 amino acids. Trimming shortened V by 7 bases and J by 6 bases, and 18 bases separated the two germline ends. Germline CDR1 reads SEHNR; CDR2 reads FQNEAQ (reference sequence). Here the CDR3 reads CASTPETGGAEAFF. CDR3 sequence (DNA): TGTGCCAGCACCCCAGAAACGGGGGGAGCTGAAGCTTTCTTT.

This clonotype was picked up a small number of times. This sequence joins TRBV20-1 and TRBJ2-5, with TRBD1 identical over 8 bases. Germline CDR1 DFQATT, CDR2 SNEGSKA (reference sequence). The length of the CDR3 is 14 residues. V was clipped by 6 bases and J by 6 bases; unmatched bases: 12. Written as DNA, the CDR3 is TGCAGTGCCGAACCCGGCAGGGGGCCGAAGACCCAGTACTTC. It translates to CSAEPGRGPKTQYF.

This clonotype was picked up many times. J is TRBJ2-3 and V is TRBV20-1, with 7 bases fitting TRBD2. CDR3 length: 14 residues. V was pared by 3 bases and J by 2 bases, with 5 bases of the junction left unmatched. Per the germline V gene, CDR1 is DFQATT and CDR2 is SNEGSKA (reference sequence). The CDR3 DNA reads TGCAGTGCTAGGCTGGCGGGGGTCACAGATACGCAGTATTTT. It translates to CSARLAGVTDTQYF.

CDR3 in amino acids: CSASIGVLGEQFF. The CDR3 region has the DNA TGCAGTGCTAGTATCGGGGTCTTGGGTGAGCAGTTCTTC. V usage is TRBV20-1 and J usage is TRBJ2-1, with D possibly being TRBD2 (5 bases). The CDR3 sequence is 13 residues long. Germline CDR1 and CDR2: DFQATT and SNEGSKA (reference sequence). V was clipped by 3 bases and J by 9 bases, with 15 bases between them.

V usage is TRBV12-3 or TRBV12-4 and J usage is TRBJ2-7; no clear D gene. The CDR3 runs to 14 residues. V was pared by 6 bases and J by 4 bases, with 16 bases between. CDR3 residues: CASSQTTYHYEQYF. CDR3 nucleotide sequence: TGTGCCAGCAGCCAAACGACTTACCATTACGAGCAGTACTTC.

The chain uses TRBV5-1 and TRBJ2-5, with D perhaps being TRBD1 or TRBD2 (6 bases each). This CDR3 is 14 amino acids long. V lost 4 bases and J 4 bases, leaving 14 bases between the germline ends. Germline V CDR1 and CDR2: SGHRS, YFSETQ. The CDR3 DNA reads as TGCGCCAGCAGCGGGGGGCAGCACCGAGAGACCCAGTACTTC. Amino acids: CASSGGQHRETQYF.

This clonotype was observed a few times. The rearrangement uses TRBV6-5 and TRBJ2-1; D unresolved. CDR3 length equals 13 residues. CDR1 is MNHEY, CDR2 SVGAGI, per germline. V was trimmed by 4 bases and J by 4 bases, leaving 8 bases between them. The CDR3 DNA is TGTGCCAGCAGTTCCCCCGGATACAATGAGCAGTTCTTC. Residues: CASSSPGYNEQFF.

CDR3 coding DNA: TGTGCCATCGGGGCTACTCAAGAGACCCAGTACTTC. Translation gives CAIGATQETQYF. The chain is built from TRBV10-3 and TRBJ2-5, with D perhaps TRBD1 (5 bases). V lost 8 bases, J lost 2 bases, and 9 bases lay in between. This CDR3 contains 12 residues. Germline CDR1 is ENHRY and CDR2 is SYGVKD.

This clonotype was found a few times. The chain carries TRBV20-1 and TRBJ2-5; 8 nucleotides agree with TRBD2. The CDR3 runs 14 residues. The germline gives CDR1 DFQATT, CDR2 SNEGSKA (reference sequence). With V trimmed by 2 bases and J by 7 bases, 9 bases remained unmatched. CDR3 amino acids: CSARQAGGFGTQYF. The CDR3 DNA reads TGCAGTGCTAGACAGGCGGGGGGTTTTGGGACCCAGTACTTC.

The CDR3 sequence: CASTGGQGRTDTQYF. CDR3 sequence (DNA): TGTGCCAGCACGGGGGGACAGGGGAGAACAGATACGCAGTATTTT. The gene calls are TRBV6-1 and TRBJ2-3, with 10 positions matching TRBD1. This CDR3 has 15 amino acids. The V gene end was trimmed by 7 bases and the J gene end by 3 bases; junction bases not matched to a gene: 7. From germline, CDR1 is MNHNS and CDR2 SASEGT.

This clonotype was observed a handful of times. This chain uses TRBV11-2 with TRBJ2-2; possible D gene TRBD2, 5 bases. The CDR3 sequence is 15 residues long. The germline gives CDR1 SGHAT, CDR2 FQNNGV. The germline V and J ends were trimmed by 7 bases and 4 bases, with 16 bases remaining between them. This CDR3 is CASIPPGIRTGELFF. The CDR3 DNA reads TGTGCCAGCATCCCTCCCGGGATTCGCACCGGGGAGCTGTTTTTT.

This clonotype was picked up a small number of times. CDR3 region: CAWSEGTSGYNEQFF. The CDR3 region has the DNA TGTGCCTGGAGTGAGGGGACTAGCGGTTACAATGAGCAGTTCTTC. This chain links TRBV30 with TRBJ2-1; TRBD2 aligns across 11 bases. The CDR3 spans 15 residues. J lost 4 bases, V lost 1 base, and 3 bases had no gene match. From germline, CDR1 is GTSNPN and CDR2 SVGIG (reference sequence).

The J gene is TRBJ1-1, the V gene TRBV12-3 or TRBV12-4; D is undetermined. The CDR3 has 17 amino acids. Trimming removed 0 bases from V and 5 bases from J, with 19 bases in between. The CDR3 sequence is CASSLALGTAVGTEAFF. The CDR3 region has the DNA TGTGCCAGCAGTTTAGCGCTTGGTACAGCCGTAGGTACTGAAGCTTTCTTT.

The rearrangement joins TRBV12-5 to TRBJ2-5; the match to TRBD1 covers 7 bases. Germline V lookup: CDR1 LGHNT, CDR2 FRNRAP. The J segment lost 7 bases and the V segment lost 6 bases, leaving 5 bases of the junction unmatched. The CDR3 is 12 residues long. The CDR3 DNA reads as TGTGCTAGTGGCTGGGACAGAGGGACCCAGTACTTC. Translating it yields CASGWDRGTQYF.

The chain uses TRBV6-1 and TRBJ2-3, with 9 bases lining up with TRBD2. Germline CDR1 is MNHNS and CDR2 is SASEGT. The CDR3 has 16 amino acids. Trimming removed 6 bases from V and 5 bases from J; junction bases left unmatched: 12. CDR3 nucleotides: TGTGCCAGCAGGCGGACCCCTGCTAGCGGGATAGATACGCAGTATTTT. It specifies CASRRTPASGIDTQYF.

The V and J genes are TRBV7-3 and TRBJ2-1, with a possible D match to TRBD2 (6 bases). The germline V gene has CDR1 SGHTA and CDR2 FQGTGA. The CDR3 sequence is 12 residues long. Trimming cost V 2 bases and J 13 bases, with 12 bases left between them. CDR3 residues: CASSLFGTVQFF. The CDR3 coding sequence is TGTGCCAGCAGCTTATTTGGGACTGTACAGTTCTTC.

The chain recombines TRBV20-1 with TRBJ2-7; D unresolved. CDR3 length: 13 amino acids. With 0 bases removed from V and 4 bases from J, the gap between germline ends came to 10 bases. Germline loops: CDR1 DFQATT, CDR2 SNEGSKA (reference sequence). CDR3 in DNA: TGCAGTGCTAGAGACGTCAAGTCTTACGAGCAGTACTTC. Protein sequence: CSARDVKSYEQYF.

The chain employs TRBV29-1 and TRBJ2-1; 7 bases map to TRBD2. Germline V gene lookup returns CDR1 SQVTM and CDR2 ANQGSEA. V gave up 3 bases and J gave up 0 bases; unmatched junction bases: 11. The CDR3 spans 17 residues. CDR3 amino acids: CSVEGRPSGSSYNEQFF. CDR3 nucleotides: TGCAGCGTTGAGGGTCGGCCTAGCGGAAGCTCCTACAATGAGCAGTTCTTC.

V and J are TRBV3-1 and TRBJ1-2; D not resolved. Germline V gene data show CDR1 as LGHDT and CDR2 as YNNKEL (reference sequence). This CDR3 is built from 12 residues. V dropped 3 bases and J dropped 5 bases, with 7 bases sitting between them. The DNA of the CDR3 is TGTGCCAGCAGCCAGGAGCGTTATGGCTACACCTTC. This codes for CASSQERYGYTF.

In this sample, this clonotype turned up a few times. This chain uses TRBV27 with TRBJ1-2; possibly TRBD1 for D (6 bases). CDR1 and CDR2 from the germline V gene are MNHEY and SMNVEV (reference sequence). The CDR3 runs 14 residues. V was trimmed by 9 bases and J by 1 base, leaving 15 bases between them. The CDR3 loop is CASWDTTNNYGYTF. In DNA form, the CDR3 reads TGTGCCAGTTGGGACACAACAAATAACTATGGCTACACCTTC.

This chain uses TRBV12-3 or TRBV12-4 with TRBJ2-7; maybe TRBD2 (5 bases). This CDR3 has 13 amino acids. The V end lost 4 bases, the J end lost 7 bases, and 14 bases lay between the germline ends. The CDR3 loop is CASSYMTTGEQYF. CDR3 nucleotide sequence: TGTGCCAGCAGTTATATGACAACGGGGGAGCAGTACTTC.

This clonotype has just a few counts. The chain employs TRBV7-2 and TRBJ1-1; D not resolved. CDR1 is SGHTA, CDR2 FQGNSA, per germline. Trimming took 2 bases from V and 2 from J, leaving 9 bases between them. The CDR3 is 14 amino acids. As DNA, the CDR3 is TGTGCCAGCAGCTTACTGGCAGCTAACACTGAAGCTTTCTTT. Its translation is CASSLLAANTEAFF.

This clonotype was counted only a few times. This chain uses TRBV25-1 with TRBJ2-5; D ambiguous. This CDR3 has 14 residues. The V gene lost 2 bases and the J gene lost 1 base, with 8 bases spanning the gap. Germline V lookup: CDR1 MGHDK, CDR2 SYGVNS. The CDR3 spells CASSEVSSQETQYF. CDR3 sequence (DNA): TGTGCCAGCAGTGAAGTGTCTAGCCAAGAGACCCAGTACTTC.

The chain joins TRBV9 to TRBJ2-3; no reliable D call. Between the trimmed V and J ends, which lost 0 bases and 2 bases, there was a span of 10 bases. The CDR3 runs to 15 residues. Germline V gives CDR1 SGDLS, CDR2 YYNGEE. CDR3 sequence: CASSVEVGLTDTQYF. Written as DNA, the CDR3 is TGTGCCAGCAGCGTAGAAGTAGGTCTCACAGATACGCAGTATTTT.